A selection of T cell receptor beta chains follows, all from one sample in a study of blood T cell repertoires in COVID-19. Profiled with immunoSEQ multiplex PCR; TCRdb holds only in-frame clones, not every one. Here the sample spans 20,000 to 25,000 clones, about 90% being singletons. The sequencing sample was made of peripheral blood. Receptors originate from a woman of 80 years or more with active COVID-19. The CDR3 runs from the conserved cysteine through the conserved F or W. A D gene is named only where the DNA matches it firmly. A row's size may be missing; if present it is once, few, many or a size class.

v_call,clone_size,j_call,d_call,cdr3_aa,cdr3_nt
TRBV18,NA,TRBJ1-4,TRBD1,CASSSRQGWDEKLFF,TGTGCCAGCTCATCAAGACAGGGCTGGGATGAAAAACTGTTTTTT
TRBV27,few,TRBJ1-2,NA,CASFGEGRYGYTF,TGTGCCAGCTTCGGGGAGGGGCGCTATGGCTACACCTTC
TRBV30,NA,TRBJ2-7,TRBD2,CAWSRGGLYEQYF,TGTGCCTGGAGTCGCGGGGGGCTCTACGAGCAGTACTTC
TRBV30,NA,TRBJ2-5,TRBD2,CAWSRSRFSSGKETQYF,TGTGCCTGGAGTCGGAGTCGATTCTCTAGCGGTAAAGAGACCCAGTACTTC
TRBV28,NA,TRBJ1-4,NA,CASKISANEKLFF,TGTGCCAGCAAAATATCTGCTAATGAAAAACTGTTTTTT
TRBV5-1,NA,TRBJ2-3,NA,CASSFGTMDTQYF,TGCGCCAGCAGCTTTGGTACTATGGATACGCAGTATTTT
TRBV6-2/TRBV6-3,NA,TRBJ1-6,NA,CASSLTPSSYNSPLHF,TGTGCCAGCAGTTTGACTCCGAGCTCCTATAATTCACCCCTCCACTTT
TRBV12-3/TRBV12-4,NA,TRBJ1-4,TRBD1,CASENRGNEKLFF,TGTGCCAGCGAGAACAGGGGAAATGAAAAACTGTTTTTT
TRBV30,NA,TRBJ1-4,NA,CAWTPGEKEKLFF,TGTGCCTGGACACCCGGGGAAAAAGAAAAACTGTTTTTT
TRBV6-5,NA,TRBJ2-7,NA,CASSYSTQPGEQYF,TGTGCCAGCAGTTACTCGACTCAGCCTGGCGAGCAGTACTTC
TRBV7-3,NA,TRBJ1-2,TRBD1,CASSPTGAYGYTF,TGTGCCAGCAGCCCGACAGGGGCCTATGGCTACACCTTC
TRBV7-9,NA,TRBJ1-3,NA,CASSSWPGGTIYF,TGTGCCAGCAGCTCCTGGCCGGGGGGCACCATATATTTT
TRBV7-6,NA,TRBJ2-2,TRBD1,CASSPQTGGSSGELFF,TGTGCCAGCAGCCCCCAGACAGGGGGTTCTTCCGGGGAGCTGTTTTTT
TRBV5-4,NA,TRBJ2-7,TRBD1,CASSWDRSYEQYF,TGTGCCAGCAGCTGGGACAGATCCTACGAGCAGTACTTC
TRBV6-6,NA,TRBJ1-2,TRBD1,CASSNRDRGYYGYTF,TGTGCCAGCAGCAACCGGGACAGGGGCTACTATGGCTACACCTTC
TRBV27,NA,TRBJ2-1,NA,CASSLSPGVYNEQFF,TGTGCCAGCAGTTTATCGCCCGGGGTATACAATGAGCAGTTCTTC
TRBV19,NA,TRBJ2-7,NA,CASSIWSSGEQYF,TGTGCCAGTAGTATTTGGTCTTCGGGGGAGCAGTACTTC
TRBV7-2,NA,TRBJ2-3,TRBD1,CASSSPGQTSTDTQYF,TGTGCCAGCAGCTCACCGGGACAGACTAGCACAGATACGCAGTATTTT
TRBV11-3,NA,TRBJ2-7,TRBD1,CASSPQGAHEQYF,TGTGCCAGCAGCCCACAGGGGGCCCACGAGCAGTACTTC
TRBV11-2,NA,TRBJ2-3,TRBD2,CASIFGLSGGGTLTDTQYF,TGTGCCAGCATCTTCGGACTAAGCGGGGGGGGTACCCTCACAGATACGCAGTATTTT
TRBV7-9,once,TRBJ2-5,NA,CASSSLSETQYF,TGTGCCAGCAGCTCCTTGTCTGAGACCCAGTACTTC
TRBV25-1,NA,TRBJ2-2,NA,CASSVQGGTGELFF,TGTGCCAGCAGTGTGCAGGGGGGTACCGGGGAGCTGTTTTTT
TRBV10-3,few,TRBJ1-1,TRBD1,CAISERQGSGTAFF,TGTGCCATCAGTGAAAGACAGGGGTCAGGGACGGCTTTCTTT
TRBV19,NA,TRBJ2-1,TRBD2,CASSMGLAGGRNNEQFF,TGTGCCAGTAGTATGGGACTAGCGGGGGGGAGAAACAATGAGCAGTTCTTC
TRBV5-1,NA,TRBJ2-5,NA,CASSLAAQVETQYF,TGCGCCAGCAGCTTAGCGGCGCAGGTGGAGACCCAGTACTTC
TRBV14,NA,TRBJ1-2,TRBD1,CASSQDWDRPNF,TGTGCCAGCAGCCAAGATTGGGACAGGCCAAACTTC
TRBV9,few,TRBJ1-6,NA,CASSVGQGIYNSPLHF,TGTGCCAGCAGCGTAGGGCAGGGGATTTATAATTCACCCCTCCACTTT
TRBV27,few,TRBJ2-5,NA,CASSLGAGLGETQYF,TGTGCCAGCAGTCTAGGGGCGGGATTGGGAGAGACCCAGTACTTC
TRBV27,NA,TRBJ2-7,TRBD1,CASSIRTGPYEQYF,TGTGCCAGCAGTATACGGACAGGACCCTACGAGCAGTACTTC
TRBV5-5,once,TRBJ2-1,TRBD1,CASSLADRGALGEQFF,TGTGCCAGCAGCTTGGCGGACAGGGGGGCCTTAGGGGAGCAGTTCTTC
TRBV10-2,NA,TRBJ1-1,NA,CASSELGGKAEAFF,TGCGCCAGCAGTGAGTTGGGCGGGAAAGCTGAAGCTTTCTTT
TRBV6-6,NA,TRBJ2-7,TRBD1,CASSEGALTYEQYF,TGTGCCAGCAGTGAGGGGGCCCTGACCTACGAGCAGTACTTC
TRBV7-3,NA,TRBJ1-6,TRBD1,CASSLGQGRTLHF,TGTGCCAGCAGCCTGGGACAGGGAAGGACCCTCCACTTT
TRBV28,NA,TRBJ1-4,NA,CASSPRDSRKLFF,TGTGCCAGCAGTCCCCGGGACTCCCGAAAACTGTTTTTT
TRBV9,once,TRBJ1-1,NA,CASSLRTQDTEAFF,TGTGCCAGCAGCCTACGGACTCAAGACACTGAAGCTTTCTTT
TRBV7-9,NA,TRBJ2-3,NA,CASSLEGSTDTQYF,TGTGCCAGCAGCCTGGAGGGCAGCACAGATACGCAGTATTTT
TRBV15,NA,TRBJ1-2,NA,CATNQGGKGYTF,TGTGCCACAAATCAGGGTGGAAAAGGCTACACCTTC
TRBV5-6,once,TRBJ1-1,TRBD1,CASSLGTGQGFLTEAFF,TGTGCCAGCAGCTTGGGAACCGGACAGGGATTTCTGACTGAAGCTTTCTTT
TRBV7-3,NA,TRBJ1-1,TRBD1,CASRDSSNTEAFF,TGTGCCAGCCGGGACAGCTCGAACACTGAAGCTTTCTTT
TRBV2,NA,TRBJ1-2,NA,CASSGFGPGPYGYTF,NA
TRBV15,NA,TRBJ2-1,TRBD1,CATTSGDRLYNEQFF,TGTGCCACCACCTCGGGGGACAGGCTGTACAATGAGCAGTTCTTC
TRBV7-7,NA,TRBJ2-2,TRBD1,CASSSGQGNTGELFF,TGTGCTAGCAGCTCGGGACAGGGAAACACCGGGGAGCTGTTTTTT
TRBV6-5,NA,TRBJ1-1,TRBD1,CASRPGGWGTEAFF,TGTGCCAGCAGGCCAGGGGGCTGGGGCACTGAAGCTTTCTTT
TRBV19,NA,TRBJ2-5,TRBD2,CASSIGLADQETQYF,TGTGCCAGTAGTATCGGACTAGCGGATCAAGAGACCCAGTACTTC
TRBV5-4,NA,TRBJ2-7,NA,CASSLGGQRYEQYF,TGTGCCAGCAGCTTGGGAGGACAGAGGTACGAGCAGTACTTC
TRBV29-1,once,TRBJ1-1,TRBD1,CSVRRGQGEAEAFF,TGCAGCGTGAGGCGGGGACAGGGAGAGGCTGAAGCTTTCTTT
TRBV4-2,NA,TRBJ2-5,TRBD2,CASSQDWSSGVRTQYF,TGTGCCAGCAGCCAAGATTGGTCTAGCGGGGTCCGAACCCAGTACTTC
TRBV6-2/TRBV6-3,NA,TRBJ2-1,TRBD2,CASSPWTSGYNEQFF,TGTGCCAGCAGTCCGTGGACTAGCGGTTACAATGAGCAGTTCTTC
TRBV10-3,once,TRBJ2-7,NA,CATDWGEGEQYF,TGTGCCACCGACTGGGGAGAAGGCGAGCAGTACTTC